Below, 3 T cell receptor beta chains from the same sample are listed, as sequenced in a study of T cell repertoires in cytomegalovirus infection. TCRdb re-derived calls from the reads in MiXCR, one entry per CDR3 protein. The sample consists of around 740,000 distinct CDR3 sequences, 35% to 45% of them appearing once. Sequences were obtained from PBMCs. All receptors derive from a human donor in good health (CMV status not recorded). Some clones in this sample may be carry-over from other donors' samples.

For this clonotype: A read error may account for a junction end that differs from germline. V usage is TRBV7-4 and J usage is TRBJ2-7, with 7 bases aligning to TRBD1. Germline V gene data show CDR1 as SGHVT and CDR2 as SQSDAQ. This CDR3 is 13 amino acids long. CDR3: CDSITTGSHEQYF. CDR3 nucleotides: TGTGACAGCATAACGACAGGGTCCCACGAGCAGTACTTC.

The chain carries TRBV12-3 or TRBV12-4 and TRBJ1-5, with D tentatively TRBD1 (5 bases). The CDR3 length is 16 residues. V was clipped by 6 bases and J by 2 bases, with 17 bases between them. The chain's CDR3 is CASRTGAPGGNQPQHF. The CDR3 coding sequence is TGTGCCAGCAGGACCGGGGCTCCCGGGGGCAATCAGCCCCAGCATTTT.

The V call is TRBV28, the J call TRBJ1-5; 10 nucleotides agree with TRBD1. Germline CDR1 is MDHEN and CDR2 is SYDVKM. There are 16 residues in the CDR3. With V trimmed by 3 bases and J by 4 bases, 6 bases remained unmatched. The CDR3 bases are TGTGCCAGCAGTTTCAAGGACAGGGGGGCGAATCAGCCCCAGCATTTT. This translates into CASSFKDRGANQPQHF.